This T cell receptor beta chain was documented in a study of T cell changes during pregnancy in multiple sclerosis. Sequenced by immunoSEQ multiplex PCR; TCRdb stores in-frame clones only, minus some. Of 25,000 to 40,000 clones listed, around 89% are singletons. The CDR3 has 17 amino acids. The germline CDR1 and CDR2 sequences are SGHDT and YYEEEE. V was pared by 3 bases and J by 5 bases, with 15 bases of the junction left unmatched. This receptor was obtained from a female donor with multiple sclerosis, enrolled in a pregnancy study. The J gene is TRBJ2-5, the V gene TRBV5-6; 8 positions agree with TRBD2. This specimen consisted of CD8+ T cells from peripheral blood mononuclear cells, obtained in the second trimester of pregnancy. CDR3 nucleotides: TGTGCCAGCAGCTCACATAGGACTAGCTTCCACAGGGAGACCCAGTACTTC. It yields the protein CASSSHRTSFHRETQYF.